This record looks at one T cell receptor beta chain sequence and its context. Sequenced by immunoSEQ multiplex PCR; TCRdb stores in-frame clones only, minus some. The data show nearly 55,000 clones, approximately 96% seen once. This sample stems from a study of control samples from healthy donors and cancer patients. Trimming removed 4 bases from V and 5 bases from J; junction bases left unmatched: 7. The CDR3 has 14 residues. Germline V gives CDR1 MDHEN, CDR2 SYDVKM. The rearrangement joins TRBV28 to TRBJ1-2, with 7 bases that match TRBD1. Source material: blood. The receptor comes from a woman aged 30 to 39 in good health. The CDR3 region has the DNA TGTGCCAGCAGTTCACAGGGGATAGGGTATGGCTACACCTTC. Encoded protein: CASSSQGIGYGYTF.